This TCR beta chain originates from a study of blood T cell repertoires in COVID-19. About the study: Specimens from acute and convalescent COVID-19 originated in the United States, Italy and Spain. PBMCs, B-cell-depleted T cells, or T cells provided the cDNA or gDNA that made up the material.

In the source study's methods: Amplification of reference gene primers was used by the study to estimate nucleated cell counts. TCRdb's copy holds only in-frame clones and misses some; the assay was immunoSEQ multiplex PCR. V, J and clone size reflect that table, while D and trimming were determined from the DNA. The table has roughly 150,000 clones, 85% to 90% seen once. J was trimmed by 7 bases and V by 3 bases; bases with no gene match: 4. Germline values: CDR1 MNHEY, CDR2 SMNVEV (reference sequence). This CDR3 has 13 amino acids. Sequenced material: peripheral blood. This receptor was taken from a man aged 18 to 30 with COVID-19, enrolled during active disease. The chain is built from TRBV27 and TRBJ2-5; the match to TRBD1 covers 8 bases. This chain's CDR3 is CASSFRQGTTQYF. CDR3 in DNA: TGTGCCAGCAGTTTCCGACAGGGGACGACCCAGTACTTC.